The next 12 T cell receptor beta chains were all read from a single sample in a study of cytomegalovirus exposure and HLA in healthy donors. It was with 60 Vbeta and 13 Jbeta primers that the PCR ran. Profiling relied on immunoSEQ multiplex PCR, and the TCRdb table lists in-frame clones only, not all of them. Of under 150,000 clones in the sample, around 77% were seen once. Material for sequencing was PBMCs. The receptor source for this set is a man aged 25-45 years in good health and CMV-seronegative.

The CDR3 region is CASSGTLSGGAYNEQFF. CDR3 DNA: TGTGCCAGCAGTGGTACCCTGAGCGGGGGGGCCTACAATGAGCAGTTCTTC. The chain recombines TRBV2 with TRBJ2-1; TRBD2 matches 10 bases. Losses at the gene ends were 4 bases for V and 2 bases for J; bases not matched to a gene: 8. The CDR3 consists of 17 residues. Germline V gene sequence: CDR1 SNHLY, CDR2 FYNNEI.

This clone turned up a few times. V is TRBV2 and J is TRBJ1-1; D is undetermined. CDR1 and CDR2 (germline): SNHLY, FYNNEI. The CDR3 has 10 amino acids. Trimming cost V 8 bases and J 7 bases, with 8 bases left between them. The CDR3 DNA sequence: TGTGCCAGCTCATCAGGTGAAGCTTTCTTT. It yields the protein CASSSGEAFF.

The genes are TRBV6-1 and TRBJ1-5; D gene uncertain. The CDR3 loop spans 13 amino acids. CDR1 is MNHNS and CDR2 is SASEGT in the germline V gene. Trimming took 6 bases from V and 4 from J, leaving 10 bases between them. For the CDR3, the DNA is TGTGCCAGCAGGAGGGAAGGGAATCAGCCCCAGCATTTT. Translated: CASRREGNQPQHF.

The chain has TRBV6-1 and TRBJ1-1; D is unresolved. Germline CDR1 and CDR2: MNHNS and SASEGT. CDR3 length: 11 amino acids. V dropped 5 bases and J dropped 8 bases, with 9 bases sitting between them. The CDR3 loop reads CASSSSFEAFF. The CDR3, as DNA: TGTGCCAGCAGTTCGAGTTTCGAAGCTTTCTTT.

The rearrangement uses TRBV9 and TRBJ2-3, with D perhaps matching TRBD2 (5 bases). V gave up 0 bases and J gave up 3 bases, with 8 bases separating them. The CDR3 consists of 14 residues. Per the germline V gene, CDR1 is SGDLS and CDR2 is YYNGEE. CDR3 DNA: TGTGCCAGCAGCGTAGGGCTAGCAACAGATACGCAGTATTTT. Protein product: CASSVGLATDTQYF.

The chain couples TRBV5-1 to TRBJ1-3; D unresolved. Germline CDR1 and CDR2: SGHRS and YFSETQ. CDR3 size: 13 residues. V dropped 7 bases and J dropped 2 bases, with 10 bases sitting between them. Here the CDR3 reads CASSQATGNTIYF. Here the CDR3 DNA reads TGCGCCAGCTCGCAGGCCACTGGAAACACCATATATTTT.

This chain joins TRBV9 and TRBJ2-1; 7 nucleotides line up with TRBD2. Germline V gene sequence: CDR1 SGDLS, CDR2 YYNGEE. Germline trimming cut 6 bases from V and 9 bases from J; bases unmatched to any gene: 12. This CDR3 comprises 14 residues. The CDR3 is CASNDEGGPSEQFF. CDR3 DNA: TGTGCCAGCAACGACGAGGGAGGGCCTAGTGAGCAGTTCTTC.

This chain uses TRBV30 with TRBJ1-1, with D uncertain. The CDR3 has 13 amino acids. With 0 bases removed from V and 2 bases from J, the gap between germline ends came to 7 bases. Germline-derived CDR1 and CDR2 are GTSNPN and SVGIG (reference sequence). CDR3: CAWSVSKNTEAFF. CDR3 coding DNA: TGTGCCTGGAGTGTATCTAAAAACACTGAAGCTTTCTTT.

The rearrangement uses TRBV5-3 and TRBJ2-7; D is perhaps TRBD2 (6 bases). TRBV5-3 is an ORF, and what it does is uncertain. V shed 10 bases and J shed 4 bases, with 15 bases lying between them. The CDR3 sequence is 12 residues long. The DNA of the CDR3 is TGTGCCCGAGCCCCGGGGGTATACGAGCAGTACTTC. This translates into CARAPGVYEQYF.

As regards this clone: Its ends do not fully match the called genes, so a read error is possible. The rearrangement joins TRBV5-6 to TRBJ2-1, with 9 bases identical to TRBD2. Germline V gene lookup returns CDR1 SGHDT and CDR2 YYEEEE. The CDR3 contains 17 residues. The DNA for the CDR3 is TGTGCCGGCAGCTTCCCGCCAGCGGGAGGACCACCCAATGAGCAGTTCTTC. It yields the protein CAGSFPPAGGPPNEQFF.

The chain has TRBV7-8 and TRBJ2-5; D unresolved. This CDR3 has 14 residues. With 3 bases removed from V and 4 bases from J, the gap between germline ends came to 12 bases. Germline CDR1 SGHVS, CDR2 FQNEAQ. CDR3 DNA sequence: TGTGCCAGCAGCTTTACTGATTACGGAGAGACCCAGTACTTC. Encoded protein: CASSFTDYGETQYF.

The CDR3 loop is CASSVHGTDNSPLHF. CDR3 DNA sequence: TGTGCCAGCAGCGTGCACGGGACAGATAATTCACCCCTCCACTTT. The chain employs TRBV7-9 and TRBJ1-6; 7 nucleotides align to TRBD1. CDR1 and CDR2 from the germline V gene are SEHNR and FQNEAQ (reference sequence). Trimming took 5 bases from V and 5 from J; bases not matched to a gene: 6. CDR3 length equals 15 residues.